This TCR beta chain comes out of a study of glioma-infiltrating T cells. Study-wide results and limits: Above-expected tissue-blood divergence occurred in all gliomas, most in low-grade ones.

The germline CDR1 and CDR2 sequences are KGHSH and LQKENI. This CDR3 comprises 15 residues. Trimming removed 3 bases from V and 5 bases from J, with 13 bases in between. Using RNA template, CDR3s of TCR alpha and beta were amplified with iRepertoire arm-PCR. Each CDR3 protein gets one entry after TCRdb re-called the multiplex PCR reads with MiXCR. The sample includes over 100,000 distinct CDR3 sequences, 25% of them seen just once. This clonotype was seen ten or more times. Its target is not known. The TCR comes from a human donor with low-grade glioma or glioblastoma, undergoing nonglioma brain surgery, or in good health (not recorded which). The chain employs TRBV18 and TRBJ2-2, with D possibly TRBD2 on 5 matching bases. The sample comprised glioma tissue, nonneoplastic brain tissue, or PBMCs (not recorded which). The CDR3 sequence is CASSPRQTGTGELFF. In nucleotides, the CDR3 is TGTGCCAGCTCACCGCGGCAGACGGGGACCGGGGAGCTGTTTTTT.